What follows is one T cell receptor (beta chain) and its context. Its antigen is still unknown. The V gene lost 0 bases and the J gene lost 0 bases, with 7 bases spanning the gap. From germline, CDR1 is SGHNT and CDR2 YYREEE (reference sequence). The CDR3 totals 15 residues. An even split of each subset's genomic DNA across several immunoSEQ plates was performed. Sequencing used immunoSEQ multiplex PCR; TCRdb keeps in-frame clones, though not all of them. Of a few hundred thousand clones in the sample, roughly 79% were seen once. The entry originates in a study of shared clonotypes between healthy human individuals. Study-level findings and limits: Investigators expected sequencing depth to affect clonotype sharing among donors.

V gene TRBV5-4 combines with J gene TRBJ1-5; D is undetermined. What was sequenced was PBMCs. This sequence was found in a woman between 40 and 50 years old in good health. Some clones in this sample may be carry-over from other donors' samples. CDR3 amino acids: CASSLVGISNQPQHF. For the CDR3, the DNA is TGTGCCAGCAGCTTGGTAGGGATTAGCAATCAGCCCCAGCATTTT.